This T cell receptor (beta chain) was identified in a study of blood T cell repertoires in COVID-19. Study in general: Italy, Spain and the United States were the sources of the convalescent and acute COVID-19 samples. T cells, B-cell-depleted T cells, or PBMCs supplied cDNA or gDNA.

CDR1 is MNHEY, CDR2 SMNVEV, per germline (reference sequence). The junction had 7 bases not matched to a gene; V was cut back by 6 bases and J by 2 bases. This CDR3 is built from 14 residues. Original processing methods: Amplified reference gene primers provided the basis for estimating nucleated cell counts. Sequencing was performed with immunoSEQ multiplex PCR; in TCRdb, only in-frame clones are kept and a portion is missing. V and J calls plus clone size are reproduced from that table; the DNA served to infer D and trimming. The sample includes roughly 250,000 clones, less than 90% of them seen just once.

The specimen was peripheral blood. The chain couples TRBV27 to TRBJ2-7, with 7 nucleotides matching TRBD1. This receptor was obtained from a man between 60 and 70 years old who had recovered from COVID-19. The CDR3 DNA sequence: TGTGCCAGCAGCCCCAGGGGGAGAGCCTACGAGCAGTACTTC. It codes for CASSPRGRAYEQYF.